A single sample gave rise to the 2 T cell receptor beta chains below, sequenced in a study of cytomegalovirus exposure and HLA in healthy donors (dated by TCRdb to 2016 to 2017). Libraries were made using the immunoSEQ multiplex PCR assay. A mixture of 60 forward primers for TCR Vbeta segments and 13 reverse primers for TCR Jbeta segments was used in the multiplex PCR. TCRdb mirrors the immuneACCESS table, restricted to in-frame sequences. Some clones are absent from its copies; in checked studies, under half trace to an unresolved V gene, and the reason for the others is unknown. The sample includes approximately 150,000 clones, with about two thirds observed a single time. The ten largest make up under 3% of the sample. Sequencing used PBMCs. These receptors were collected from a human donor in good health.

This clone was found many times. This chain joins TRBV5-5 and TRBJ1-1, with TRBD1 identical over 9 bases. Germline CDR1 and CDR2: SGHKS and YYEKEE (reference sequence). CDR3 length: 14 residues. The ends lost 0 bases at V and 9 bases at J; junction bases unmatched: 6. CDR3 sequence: CASSLDLGTGKAFF. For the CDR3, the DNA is TGTGCCAGCAGCTTGGATCTAGGGACAGGGAAAGCTTTCTTT. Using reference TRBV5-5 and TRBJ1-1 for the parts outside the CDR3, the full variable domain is DAGVTQSPTHLIKTRGQQVTLRCSPISGHKSVSWYQQVLGQGPQFIFQYYEKEERGRGNFPDRFSARQFPNYSSELNVNALLLGDSALYLCASSLDLGTGKAFFGQGTRLTVV.

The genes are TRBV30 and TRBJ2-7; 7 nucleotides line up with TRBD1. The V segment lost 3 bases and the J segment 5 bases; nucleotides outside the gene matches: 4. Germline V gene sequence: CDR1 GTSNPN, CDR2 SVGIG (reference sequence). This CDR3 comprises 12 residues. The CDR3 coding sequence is TGTGCCTGGAGGAAAAGGGGGCACGAGCAGTACTTC. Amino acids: CAWRKRGHEQYF.